The clone carrying this T cell receptor beta chain has a count of ten or more. The antigen is undetermined. Sequencing was performed with immunoSEQ multiplex PCR; in TCRdb, only in-frame clones are kept and a portion is missing. This table has 90,000 to 100,000 clones, approximately 88% appearing once. The record originates from a study of T cell responses to AZD1222 COVID-19 vaccine. Points from the study as a whole: White British ancestry dominated among donors, who included more females, and clonal diversity was possibly underestimated.

Germline assignment: CDR1 MRHNA and CDR2 SNTAGT. The CDR3 extends over 15 amino acids. The V end lost 4 bases, the J end lost 4 bases, and 13 bases lay between the germline ends. The sequenced sample was peripheral blood, obtained on day 0 of AZD1222 vaccination. The source of this sequence is an adult in good health. This chain joins TRBV6-4 and TRBJ2-2; perhaps TRBD2 as D (6 bases). The CDR3 DNA sequence: TGTGCCAGCAGTGCGCGGGGCCCGGGCACCGGGGAGCTGTTTTTT. It specifies CASSARGPGTGELFF.